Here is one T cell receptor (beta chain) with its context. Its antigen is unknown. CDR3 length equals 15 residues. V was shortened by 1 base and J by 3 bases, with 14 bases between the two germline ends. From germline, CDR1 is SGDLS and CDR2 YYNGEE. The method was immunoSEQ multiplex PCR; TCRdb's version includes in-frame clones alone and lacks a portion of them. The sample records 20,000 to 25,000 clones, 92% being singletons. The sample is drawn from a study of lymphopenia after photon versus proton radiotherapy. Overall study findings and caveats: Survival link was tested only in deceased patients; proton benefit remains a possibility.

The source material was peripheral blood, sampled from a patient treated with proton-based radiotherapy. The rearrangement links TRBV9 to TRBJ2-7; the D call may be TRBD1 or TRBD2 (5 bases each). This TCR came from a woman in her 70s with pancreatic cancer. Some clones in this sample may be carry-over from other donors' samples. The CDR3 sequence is CASSVSGTAGYEQYF. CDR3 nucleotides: TGTGCCAGCAGCGTAAGTGGGACGGCTGGCTACGAGCAGTACTTC.